The T cell receptor (beta chain) described here comes from a study of cytomegalovirus exposure and HLA in healthy donors. Background on the study: The early release's HLA-typed donors yielded 80 million to 95 million unique TCRs. Study results and limitations: Later analysis suggested most CMV-associated TCR beta chains were HLA-restricted.

While unrecorded immune exposures were likely, the donors were nominally healthy when sampled. The V gene end was trimmed by 3 bases and the J gene end by 11 bases; junction bases not matched to a gene: 5. CDR1 and CDR2 from the germline V gene are SGHAT and FQNNGV. The CDR3 spans 14 residues. As for this clone: Antigen: not known.

The primer mix had 60 Vbeta and 13 Jbeta primers. Sequencing was performed with immunoSEQ multiplex PCR; in TCRdb, only in-frame clones are kept and a portion is missing. This table has 140,000 or so clones, around 82% appearing once. The chain has TRBV11-2 and TRBJ2-3; 13 bases fit TRBD2. The TCR comes from a female donor in good health and CMV-seronegative. The material sequenced was PBMCs. The DNA for the CDR3 is TGTGCCAGCAGCTTGATTACTAGCGGGAGGGAGCAGTATTTT. Translation: CASSLITSGREQYF.